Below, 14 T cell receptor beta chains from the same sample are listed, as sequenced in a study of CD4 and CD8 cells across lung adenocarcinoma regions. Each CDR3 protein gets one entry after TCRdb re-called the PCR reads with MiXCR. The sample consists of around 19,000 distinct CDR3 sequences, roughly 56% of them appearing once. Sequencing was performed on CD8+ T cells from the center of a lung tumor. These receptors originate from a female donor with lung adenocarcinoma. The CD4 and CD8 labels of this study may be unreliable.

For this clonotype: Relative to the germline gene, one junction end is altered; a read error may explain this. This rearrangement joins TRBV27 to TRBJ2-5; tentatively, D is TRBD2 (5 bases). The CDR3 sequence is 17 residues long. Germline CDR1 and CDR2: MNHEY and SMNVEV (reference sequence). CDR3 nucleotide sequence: TGTGCCAGCAGCCCACAGCTCCGGGCTGGAGGAATAGATGCGCAGTATTTC. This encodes CASSPQLRAGGIDAQYF.

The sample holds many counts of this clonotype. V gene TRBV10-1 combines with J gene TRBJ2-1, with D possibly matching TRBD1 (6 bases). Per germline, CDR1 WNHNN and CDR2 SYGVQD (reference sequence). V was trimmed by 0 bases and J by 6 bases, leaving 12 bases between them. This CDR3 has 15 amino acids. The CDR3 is CASSESFLDSNEQFF. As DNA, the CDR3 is TGCGCCAGCAGTGAGTCCTTCTTGGACAGCAATGAGCAGTTCTTC.

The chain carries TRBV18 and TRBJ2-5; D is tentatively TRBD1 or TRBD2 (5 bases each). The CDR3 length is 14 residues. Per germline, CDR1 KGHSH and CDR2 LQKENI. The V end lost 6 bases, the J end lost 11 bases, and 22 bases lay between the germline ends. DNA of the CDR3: TGTGCCAGCTCGCCCGGGACGGTATACGACGGGCAGTACTTC. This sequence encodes CASSPGTVYDGQYF.

CDR3 amino acids: CASSLWPSSYNEQFF. CDR3 DNA sequence: TGTGCCAGCAGTTTATGGCCTAGCTCCTACAATGAGCAGTTCTTC. The J gene is TRBJ2-1, the V gene TRBV27; D unclear. V lost 1 base and J 0 bases, leaving 7 bases between the germline ends. The CDR3 covers 15 residues. CDR1 is MNHEY, CDR2 SMNVEV, per germline (reference sequence).

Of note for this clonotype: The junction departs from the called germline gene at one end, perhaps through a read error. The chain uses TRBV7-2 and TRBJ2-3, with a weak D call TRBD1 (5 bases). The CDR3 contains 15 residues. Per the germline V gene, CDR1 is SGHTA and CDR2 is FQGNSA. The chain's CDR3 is CASSLGRSPRDMQYF. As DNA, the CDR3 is TGTGCCAGCAGCTTGGGGCGGTCCCCGAGAGACATGCAGTATTTC.

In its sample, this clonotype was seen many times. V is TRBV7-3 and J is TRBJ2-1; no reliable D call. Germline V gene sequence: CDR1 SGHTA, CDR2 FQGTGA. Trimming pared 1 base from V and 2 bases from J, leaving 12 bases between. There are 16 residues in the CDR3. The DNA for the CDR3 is TGTGCCAGCAGCTTAAGGCGGATGACGACCTACAATGAGCAGTTCTTC. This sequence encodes CASSLRRMTTYNEQFF.

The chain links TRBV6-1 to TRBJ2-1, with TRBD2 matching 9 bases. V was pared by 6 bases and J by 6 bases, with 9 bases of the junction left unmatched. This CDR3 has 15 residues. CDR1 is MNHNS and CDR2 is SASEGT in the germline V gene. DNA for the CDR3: TGTGCCAGCAGGGGGGGACTAGCAGCTTCCAATGAGCAGTTCTTC. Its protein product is CASRGGLAASNEQFF.

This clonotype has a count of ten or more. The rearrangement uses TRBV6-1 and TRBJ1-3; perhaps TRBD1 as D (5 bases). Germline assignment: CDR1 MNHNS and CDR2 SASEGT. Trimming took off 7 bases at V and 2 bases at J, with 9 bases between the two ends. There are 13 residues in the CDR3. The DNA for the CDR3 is TGTGCCAGCACGGGCAGGGCTGGAAACACCATATATTTT. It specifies CASTGRAGNTIYF.

DNA for the CDR3: TGTGCGGGCGACGGAGGAGGAGACCCAGATACCCAGTACTTC. Its translation is CAGDGGGDPDTQYF. The chain has TRBV10-3 and TRBJ2-5, with D perhaps TRBD2 (5 bases). Germline CDR1 and CDR2: ENHRY and SYGVKD. The CDR3 sequence is 14 residues long.

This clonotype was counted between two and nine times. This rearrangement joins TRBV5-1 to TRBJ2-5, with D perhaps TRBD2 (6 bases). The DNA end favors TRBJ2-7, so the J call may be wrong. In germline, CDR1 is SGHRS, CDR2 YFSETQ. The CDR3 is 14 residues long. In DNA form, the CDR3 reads TGCGCCAGCAGCTTGGATCTGGGGGGCTACGAGCAGTACTTC. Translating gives CASSLDLGGYEQYF.

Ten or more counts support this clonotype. CDR3 sequence (DNA): TGTGCCAGCAGTTTTAGCGGACAGTCATCAGAGACCCAGTACTTC. This codes for CASSFSGQSSETQYF. The chain employs TRBV12-3 or TRBV12-4 and TRBJ2-5; D tentatively fits TRBD1 or TRBD2 (6 bases each). The CDR3 runs 15 residues. V was clipped by 3 bases and J by 4 bases, with 15 bases between them.

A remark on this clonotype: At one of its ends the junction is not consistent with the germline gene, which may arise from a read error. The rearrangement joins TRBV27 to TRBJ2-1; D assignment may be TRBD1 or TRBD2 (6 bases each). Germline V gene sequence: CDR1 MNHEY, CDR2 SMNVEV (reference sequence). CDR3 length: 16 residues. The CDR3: CASSSQGTGGTCEQFF. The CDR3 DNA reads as TGTGCCAGCAGCTCTCAGGGGACTGGGGGGACTTGTGAGCAGTTTTTC.

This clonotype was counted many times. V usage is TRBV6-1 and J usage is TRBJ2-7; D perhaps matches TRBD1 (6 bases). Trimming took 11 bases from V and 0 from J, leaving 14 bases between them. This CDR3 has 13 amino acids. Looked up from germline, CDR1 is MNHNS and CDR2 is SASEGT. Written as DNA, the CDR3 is TGTGCCGTTATGAGACAGGACTCCTACGAGCAGTACGTC. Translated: CAVMRQDSYEQYV.

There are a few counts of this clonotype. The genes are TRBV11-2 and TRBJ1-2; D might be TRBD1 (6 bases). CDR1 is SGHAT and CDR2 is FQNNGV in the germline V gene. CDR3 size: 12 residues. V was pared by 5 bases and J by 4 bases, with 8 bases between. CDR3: CASSRDTYGYTF. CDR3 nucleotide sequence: TGTGCCAGCAGCCGGGACACCTATGGCTACACCTTC.